Below, 15 T cell receptor beta chains from the same sample are listed, as sequenced in a study of cytomegalovirus exposure and HLA in healthy donors. The PCR made use of 60 Vbeta and 13 Jbeta primers. Profiling relied on immunoSEQ multiplex PCR, and the TCRdb table lists in-frame clones only, not all of them. The data hold approximately 180,000 clones, with over 75% observed a single time. Sequenced: PBMCs. These receptors all come from a man aged 40-49 years in good health and CMV-seropositive.

Details on this clone: The sample holds other DNA sequences that translate to the same CDR3. The chain is built from TRBV6-1 and TRBJ1-5; 7 positions match TRBD1. J gave up 1 base and V 3 bases, and 6 bases lay outside the gene matches. CDR3 length: 16 residues. Germline V gene data show CDR1 as MNHNS and CDR2 as SASEGT. CDR3 DNA sequence: TGTGCCAGCAGTGAGGAACAGGGGTTGAGCAATCAGCCCCAGCATTTT. Translating it yields CASSEEQGLSNQPQHF.

The gene calls are TRBV2 and TRBJ2-5; 9 positions agree with TRBD2. The CDR3 runs 16 residues. Germline values: CDR1 SNHLY, CDR2 FYNNEI. Trimming removed 7 bases from V and 5 bases from J; junction bases left unmatched: 14. The CDR3 DNA follows: TGTGCCAGCACCAAGGCGGGAGCGGGAGGAGGCGAGACCCAGTACTTC. This gives the protein CASTKAGAGGGETQYF. The full variable domain, in which reference TRBV2 and TRBJ2-5 provide the parts outside the CDR3, is EPEVTQTPSHQVTQMGQEVILRCVPISNHLYFYWYRQILGQKVEFLVSFYNNEISEKSEIFDDQFSVERPDGSNFTLKIRSTKLEDSAMYFCASTKAGAGGGETQYFGPGTRLLVL.

V usage is TRBV29-1 and J usage is TRBJ2-7; 10 bases agree with TRBD2. Germline V gene lookup returns CDR1 SQVTM and CDR2 ANQGSEA. V shed 7 bases and J 2 bases; nucleotides not matched to a gene: 5. The CDR3 length is 13 residues. The CDR3 region has the DNA TGCAGCGCCCGGACTAGCGGCCCCTACGAGCAGTACTTC. Protein product: CSARTSGPYEQYF.

The DNA for the CDR3 is TGTGCCAGCAGCTTAGTGGACTTCGGCGAGCAGTACTTC. Residues: CASSLVDFGEQYF. The chain links TRBV7-9 to TRBJ2-7; D is possibly TRBD2 (5 bases). The CDR3 extends over 13 amino acids. Germline V gene sequence: CDR1 SEHNR, CDR2 FQNEAQ (reference sequence). V lost 1 base and J 6 bases, leaving 10 bases between the germline ends. Filled out from reference TRBV7-9 and TRBJ2-7, the complete variable domain reads DTGVSQNPRHKITKRGQNVTFRCDPISEHNRLYWYRQTLGQGPEFLTYFQNEAQLEKSRLLSDRFSAERPKGSFSTLEIQRTEQGDSAMYLCASSLVDFGEQYFGPGTRLTVT.

The rearrangement joins TRBV5-1 to TRBJ2-5; 9 bases fit TRBD2. Germline values: CDR1 SGHRS, CDR2 YFSETQ. This CDR3 is 16 amino acids long. J lost 2 bases, V lost 4 bases, and 9 bases had no gene match. The DNA for the CDR3 is TGCGCCAGCAGCACTGGACTAGCGTCACTTCAAGAGACCCAGTACTTC. Translation gives CASSTGLASLQETQYF. Together with reference TRBV5-1 and TRBJ2-5, the CDR3 gives the full variable domain: KAGVTQTPRYLIKTRGQQVTLSCSPISGHRSVSWYQQTPGQGLQFLFEYFSETQRNKGNFPGRFSGRQFSNSRSEMNVSTLELGDSALYLCASSTGLASLQETQYFGPGTRLLVL.

This clone was recorded once. The junction differs from germline at one of its ends, possibly a read error. This chain connects TRBV5-5 to TRBJ2-7; 8 bases match TRBD2. The CDR3 spans 14 residues. Germline V gene lookup returns CDR1 SGHKS and CDR2 YYEKEE (reference sequence). The CDR3 nucleotides read TGTGCCAGCAGCTTGGCCGGGCTAGCGGGCCCCCGGGACTTC. Its translation is CASSLAGLAGPRDF.

The V gene is TRBV11-2, the J gene TRBJ2-3; D call uncertain. The germline CDR1 and CDR2 sequences are SGHAT and FQNNGV. The CDR3 loop spans 14 amino acids. The V and J ends lost 4 bases and 5 bases respectively, with 13 bases between them. CDR3 sequence reads: CASSSGKFKDTQYF. In DNA form, the CDR3 reads TGTGCCAGCAGCTCAGGCAAATTTAAAGATACGCAGTATTTT.

With respect to this clone: At one of its ends the junction is not consistent with the germline gene, which may arise from a read error. The genes are TRBV4-1 and TRBJ2-3, with 7 bases that match TRBD2. This CDR3 has 14 residues. Germline V gives CDR1 MGHRA, CDR2 YSYEKL. The CDR3 spells CASNQPTSANTQYF. Here the CDR3 DNA reads TGCGCCAGCAACCAACCAACTAGCGCGAATACGCAGTATTTT.

The chain combines TRBV7-3 with TRBJ2-5, with a possible D match to TRBD1 (6 bases). The CDR3 is 14 residues long. The V end lost 5 bases, the J end lost 0 bases, and 10 bases lay between the germline ends. Germline CDR1 reads SGHTA; CDR2 reads FQGTGA. CDR3 DNA: TGTGCCAGCAGCCCGGACAGTTACCAAGAGACCCAGTACTTC. This encodes CASSPDSYQETQYF.

This clone has just a few counts. The chain is built from TRBV5-1 and TRBJ2-7; 8 bases align to TRBD1. This CDR3 spans 14 amino acids. The germline CDR1 and CDR2 sequences are SGHRS and YFSETQ. With 4 bases clipped from V and 7 bases from J, the junction kept 10 bases outside the gene matches. The CDR3 DNA follows: TGCGCCAGCAGCCCGGACAGGGCCGGTGGAGAGCAGTACTTC. It translates to CASSPDRAGGEQYF.

There are a few counts of this clone. Compared with germline, one end of the junction differs, possibly owing to a read error. The chain combines TRBV29-1 with TRBJ2-4, with a tentative D call TRBD1 (5 bases). The CDR3 length is 11 residues. Germline V gene lookup returns CDR1 SQVTM and CDR2 ANQGSEA. CDR3 residues: CSVERGNSQYF. CDR3 in DNA: TGCAGCGTTGAAAGGGGAAACAGTCAGTACTTC.

The J gene is TRBJ1-1, the V gene TRBV6-1; 8 nucleotides match TRBD1. The length of the CDR3 is 15 residues. Germline V lookup: CDR1 MNHNS, CDR2 SASEGT. V was pared by 2 bases and J by 4 bases, with 6 bases of the junction left unmatched. The CDR3 DNA reads TGTGCCAGCAGTGAACTTCAGGGGGCGAGCACTGAAGCTTTCTTT. This codes for CASSELQGASTEAFF.

The chain employs TRBV7-2 and TRBJ2-1, with 9 bases identical to TRBD2. V gave up 6 bases and J gave up 0 bases; unmatched junction bases: 3. CDR3 length equals 15 residues. Germline loops: CDR1 SGHTA, CDR2 FQGNSA. In DNA form, the CDR3 reads TGTGCCAGCAGGGGCGGGAGGGACTCCTACAATGAGCAGTTCTTC. Translated, it gives CASRGGRDSYNEQFF.

V usage is TRBV4-2 and J usage is TRBJ2-2, with TRBD2 identical over 15 bases. Germline lookup yields CDR1 LGHNA and CDR2 YNFKEQ. The trim removed 3 bases at V and 7 bases at J, leaving 12 bases unmatched. The CDR3 spans 19 residues. CDR3 region: CASSQAGLAGGPRDGELFF. The CDR3 nucleotides read TGTGCCAGCAGCCAGGCTGGACTAGCGGGAGGGCCGAGAGACGGGGAGCTGTTTTTT.

This chain connects TRBV11-3 to TRBJ2-7; D uncertain. Germline assignment: CDR1 SGHNT and CDR2 YENEEA. CDR3 size: 12 residues. With 4 bases removed from V and 2 bases from J, the gap between germline ends came to 6 bases. CDR3 sequence reads: CASSSVPYEQYF. The DNA of the CDR3 is TGTGCCAGCAGCTCCGTTCCCTACGAGCAGTACTTC.